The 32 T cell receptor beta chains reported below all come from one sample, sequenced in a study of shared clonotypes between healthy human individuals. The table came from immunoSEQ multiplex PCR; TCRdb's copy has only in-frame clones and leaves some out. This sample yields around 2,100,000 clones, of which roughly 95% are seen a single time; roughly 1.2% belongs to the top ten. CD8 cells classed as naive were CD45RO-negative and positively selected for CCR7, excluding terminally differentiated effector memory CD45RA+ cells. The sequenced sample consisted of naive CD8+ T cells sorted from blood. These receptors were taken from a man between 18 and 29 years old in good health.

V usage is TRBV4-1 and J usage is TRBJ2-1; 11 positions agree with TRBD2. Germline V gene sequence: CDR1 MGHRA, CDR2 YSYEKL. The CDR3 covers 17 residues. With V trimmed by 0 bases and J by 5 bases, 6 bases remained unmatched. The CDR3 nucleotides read TGCGCCAGCAGCCAAGATAGGGCTAGCGGGGGGAACAATGAGCAGTTCTTC. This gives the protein CASSQDRASGGNNEQFF.

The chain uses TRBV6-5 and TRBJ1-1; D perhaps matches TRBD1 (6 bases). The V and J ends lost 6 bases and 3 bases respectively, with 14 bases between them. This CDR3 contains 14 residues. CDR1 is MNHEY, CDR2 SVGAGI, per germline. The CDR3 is CASSLQGSYTEAFF. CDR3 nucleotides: TGTGCCAGCAGCCTACAGGGATCGTACACTGAAGCTTTCTTT.

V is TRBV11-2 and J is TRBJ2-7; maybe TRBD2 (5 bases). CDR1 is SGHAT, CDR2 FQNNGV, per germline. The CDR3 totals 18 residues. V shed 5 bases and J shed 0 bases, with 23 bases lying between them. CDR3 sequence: CASSPRLGAASSSYEQYF. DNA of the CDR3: TGTGCCAGCAGCCCCCGCCTGGGAGCAGCGAGTAGCTCCTACGAGCAGTACTTC.

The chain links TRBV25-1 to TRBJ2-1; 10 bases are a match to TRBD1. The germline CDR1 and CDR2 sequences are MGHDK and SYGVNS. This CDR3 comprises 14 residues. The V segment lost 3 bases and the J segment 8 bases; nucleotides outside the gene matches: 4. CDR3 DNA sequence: TGTGCCAGCAGTGAGCCCGGACAGGGGGATGAGCAGTTCTTC. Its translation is CASSEPGQGDEQFF.

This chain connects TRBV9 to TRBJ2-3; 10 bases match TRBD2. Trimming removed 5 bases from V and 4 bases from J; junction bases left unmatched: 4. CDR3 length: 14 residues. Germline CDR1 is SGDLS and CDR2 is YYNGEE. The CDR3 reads CASSEGTSADTQYF. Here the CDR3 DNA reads TGTGCCAGCAGTGAAGGGACTAGCGCAGATACGCAGTATTTT. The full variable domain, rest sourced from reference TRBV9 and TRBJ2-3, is DSGVTQTPKHLITATGQRVTLRCSPRSGDLSVYWYQQSLDQGLQFLIQYYNGEERAKGNILERFSAQQFPDLHSELNLSSLELGDSALYFCASSEGTSADTQYFGPGTRLTVL.

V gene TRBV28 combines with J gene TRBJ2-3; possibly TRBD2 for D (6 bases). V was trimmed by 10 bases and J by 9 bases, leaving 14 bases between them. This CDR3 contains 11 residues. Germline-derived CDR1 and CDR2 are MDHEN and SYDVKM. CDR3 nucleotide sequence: TGTGCCACCTCTTCGGGGGTGACGCAGTATTTT. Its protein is CATSSGVTQYF.

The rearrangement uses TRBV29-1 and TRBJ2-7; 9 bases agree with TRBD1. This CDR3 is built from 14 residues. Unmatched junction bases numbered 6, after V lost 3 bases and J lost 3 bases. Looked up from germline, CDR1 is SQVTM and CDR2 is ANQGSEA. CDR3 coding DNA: TGCAGCGTTGATGTAGGGACAGGGAACTACGAGCAGTACTTC. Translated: CSVDVGTGNYEQYF.

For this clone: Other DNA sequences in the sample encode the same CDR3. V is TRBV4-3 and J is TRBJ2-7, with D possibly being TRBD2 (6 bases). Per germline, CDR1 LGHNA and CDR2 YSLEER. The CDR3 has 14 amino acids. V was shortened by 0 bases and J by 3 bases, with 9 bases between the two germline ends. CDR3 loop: CASSQETGVYEQYF. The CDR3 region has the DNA TGCGCCAGCAGCCAAGAAACGGGAGTCTACGAGCAGTACTTC.

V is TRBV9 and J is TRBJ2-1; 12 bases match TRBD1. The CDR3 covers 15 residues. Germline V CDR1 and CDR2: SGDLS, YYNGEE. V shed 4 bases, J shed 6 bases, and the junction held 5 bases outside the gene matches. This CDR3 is CASSLGQGAGNEQFF. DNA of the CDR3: TGTGCCAGCAGCCTGGGACAGGGGGCCGGCAATGAGCAGTTCTTC.

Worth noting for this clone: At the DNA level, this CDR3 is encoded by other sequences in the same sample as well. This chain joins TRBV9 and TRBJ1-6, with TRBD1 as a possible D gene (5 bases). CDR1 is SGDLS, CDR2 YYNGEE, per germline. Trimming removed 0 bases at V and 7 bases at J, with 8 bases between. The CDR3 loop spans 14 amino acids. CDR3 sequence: CASSVGGSNSPLHF. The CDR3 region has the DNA TGTGCCAGCAGCGTAGGGGGGTCCAATTCACCCCTCCACTTT.

Here the CDR3 reads CASSYSGASGEEYF. CDR3 nucleotide sequence: TGTGCCAGCAGTTACTCGGGGGCTAGCGGTGAGGAGTACTTC. The chain links TRBV6-5 to TRBJ2-5; D possibly corresponds to TRBD2 (7 bases). The V and J ends lost 0 bases and 12 bases respectively, with 17 bases between them. The CDR3 loop spans 14 amino acids. CDR1 and CDR2 from the germline V gene are MNHEY and SVGAGI.

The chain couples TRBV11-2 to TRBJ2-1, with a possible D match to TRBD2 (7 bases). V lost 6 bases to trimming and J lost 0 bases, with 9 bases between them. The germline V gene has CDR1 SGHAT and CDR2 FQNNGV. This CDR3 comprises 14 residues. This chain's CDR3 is CASRGGPSYNEQFF. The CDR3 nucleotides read TGTGCCAGCAGGGGGGGGCCCTCCTACAATGAGCAGTTCTTC.

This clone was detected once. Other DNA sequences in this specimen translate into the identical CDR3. CDR3 sequence (DNA): TGTGCCAGCAGTTACCGGGGCCTTAGCTCCTACGAGCAGTACTTC. It is translated as CASSYRGLSSYEQYF. The chain has TRBV27 and TRBJ2-7; D is tentatively TRBD1 or TRBD2 (5 bases each). CDR1 and CDR2 from the germline V gene are MNHEY and SMNVEV (reference sequence). The ends were cut back, 4 bases at V and 0 bases at J, with 13 bases in the middle. This CDR3 has 15 amino acids.

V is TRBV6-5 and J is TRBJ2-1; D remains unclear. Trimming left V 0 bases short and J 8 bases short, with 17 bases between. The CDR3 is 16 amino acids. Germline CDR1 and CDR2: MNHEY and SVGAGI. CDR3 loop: CASSYSSGVVHDEQFF. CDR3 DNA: TGTGCCAGCAGTTACTCGTCCGGAGTTGTACACGATGAGCAGTTCTTC.

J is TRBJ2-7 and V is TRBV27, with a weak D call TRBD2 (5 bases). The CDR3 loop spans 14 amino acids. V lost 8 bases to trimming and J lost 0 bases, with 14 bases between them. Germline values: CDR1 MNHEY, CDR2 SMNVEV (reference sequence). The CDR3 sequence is CASGRGVSSYEQYF. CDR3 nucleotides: TGTGCCAGCGGTCGGGGAGTGAGCTCCTACGAGCAGTACTTC.

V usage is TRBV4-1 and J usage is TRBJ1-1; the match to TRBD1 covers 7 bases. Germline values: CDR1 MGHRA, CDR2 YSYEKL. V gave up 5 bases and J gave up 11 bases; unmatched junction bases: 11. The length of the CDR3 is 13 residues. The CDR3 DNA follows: TGCGCCAGCAGCGAAGGGGGCGAGTTCGAGGCTTTCTTT. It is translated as CASSEGGEFEAFF.

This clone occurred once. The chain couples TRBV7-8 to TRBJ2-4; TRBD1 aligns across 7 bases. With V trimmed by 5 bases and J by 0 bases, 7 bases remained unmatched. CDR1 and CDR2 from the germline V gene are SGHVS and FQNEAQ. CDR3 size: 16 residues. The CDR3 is CASSMGTALAKNIQYF. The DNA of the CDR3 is TGTGCCAGCAGCATGGGGACAGCCCTAGCCAAAAACATTCAGTACTTC.

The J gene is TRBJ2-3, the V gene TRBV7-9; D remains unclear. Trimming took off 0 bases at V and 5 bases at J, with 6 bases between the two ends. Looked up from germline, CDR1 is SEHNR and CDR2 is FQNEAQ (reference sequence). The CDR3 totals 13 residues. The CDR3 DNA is TGTGCCAGCAGCTTAGCCGCACGAGATACGCAGTATTTT. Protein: CASSLAARDTQYF.

The CDR3 sequence: CASSLVGGAEEQYF. The CDR3 DNA follows: TGCGCCAGCAGCTTGGTTGGGGGCGCGGAGGAGCAGTACTTC. This chain uses TRBV5-1 with TRBJ2-7; TRBD1 might be the D (6 bases). Germline values: CDR1 SGHRS, CDR2 YFSETQ. The CDR3 is 14 amino acids. Trimming removed 0 bases at V and 7 bases at J, with 14 bases between.

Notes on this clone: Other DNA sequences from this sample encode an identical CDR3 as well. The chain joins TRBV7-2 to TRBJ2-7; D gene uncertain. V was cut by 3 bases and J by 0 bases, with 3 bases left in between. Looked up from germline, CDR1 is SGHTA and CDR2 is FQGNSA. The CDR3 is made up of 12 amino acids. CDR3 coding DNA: TGTGCCAGCAGCTTCCCCTCCTACGAGCAGTACTTC. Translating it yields CASSFPSYEQYF.

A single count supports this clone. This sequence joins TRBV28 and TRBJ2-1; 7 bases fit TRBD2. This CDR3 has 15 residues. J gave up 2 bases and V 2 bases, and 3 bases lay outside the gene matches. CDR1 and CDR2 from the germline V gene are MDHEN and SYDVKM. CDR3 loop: CASSLSGVPYNEQFF. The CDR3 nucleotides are TGTGCCAGCAGTTTAAGCGGGGTACCCTACAATGAGCAGTTCTTC.

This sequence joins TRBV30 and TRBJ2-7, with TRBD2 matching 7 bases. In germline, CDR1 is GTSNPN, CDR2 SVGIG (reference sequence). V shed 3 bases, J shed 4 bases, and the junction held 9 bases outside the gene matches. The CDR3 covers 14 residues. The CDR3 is CAWRPYGGIYEQYF. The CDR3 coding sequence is TGTGCCTGGAGGCCTTACGGGGGGATTTACGAGCAGTACTTC.

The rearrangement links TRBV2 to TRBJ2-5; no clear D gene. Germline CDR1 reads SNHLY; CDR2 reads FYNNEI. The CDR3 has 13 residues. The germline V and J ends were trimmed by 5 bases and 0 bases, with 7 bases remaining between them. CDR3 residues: CASSPGDQETQYF. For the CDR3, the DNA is TGTGCCAGCAGTCCAGGAGACCAAGAGACCCAGTACTTC. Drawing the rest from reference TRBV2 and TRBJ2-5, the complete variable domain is EPEVTQTPSHQVTQMGQEVILRCVPISNHLYFYWYRQILGQKVEFLVSFYNNEISEKSEIFDDQFSVERPDGSNFTLKIRSTKLEDSAMYFCASSPGDQETQYFGPGTRLLVL.

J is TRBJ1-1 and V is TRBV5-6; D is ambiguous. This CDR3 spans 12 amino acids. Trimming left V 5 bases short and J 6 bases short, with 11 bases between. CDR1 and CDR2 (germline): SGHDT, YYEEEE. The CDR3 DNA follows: TGTGCCAGCAGAGATGGACGCGCTGAAGCTTTCTTT. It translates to CASRDGRAEAFF. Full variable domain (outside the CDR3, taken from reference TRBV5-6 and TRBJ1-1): DAGVTQSPTHLIKTRGQQVTLRCSPKSGHDTVSWYQQALGQGPQFIFQYYEEEERQRGNFPDRFSGHQFPNYSSELNVNALLLGDSALYLCASRDGRAEAFFGQGTRLTVV.

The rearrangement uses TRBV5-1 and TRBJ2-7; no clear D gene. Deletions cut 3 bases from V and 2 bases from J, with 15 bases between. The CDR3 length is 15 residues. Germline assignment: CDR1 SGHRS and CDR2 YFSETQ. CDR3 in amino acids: CASSYGSSSTYEQYF. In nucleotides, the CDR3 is TGCGCCAGCAGCTACGGCAGCTCCTCGACCTACGAGCAGTACTTC.

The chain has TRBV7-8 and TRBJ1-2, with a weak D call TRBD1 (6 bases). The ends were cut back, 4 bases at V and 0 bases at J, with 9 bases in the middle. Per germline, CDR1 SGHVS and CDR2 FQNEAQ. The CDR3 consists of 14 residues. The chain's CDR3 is CASSSQGANYGYTF. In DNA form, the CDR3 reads TGTGCCAGCAGCTCACAGGGAGCTAACTATGGCTACACCTTC. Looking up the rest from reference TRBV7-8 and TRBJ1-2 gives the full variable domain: GAGVSQSPRYKVAKRGQDVALRCDPISGHVSLFWYQQALGQGPEFLTYFQNEAQLDKSGLPSDRFFAERPEGSVSTLKIQRTQQEDSAVYLCASSSQGANYGYTFGSGTRLTVV.

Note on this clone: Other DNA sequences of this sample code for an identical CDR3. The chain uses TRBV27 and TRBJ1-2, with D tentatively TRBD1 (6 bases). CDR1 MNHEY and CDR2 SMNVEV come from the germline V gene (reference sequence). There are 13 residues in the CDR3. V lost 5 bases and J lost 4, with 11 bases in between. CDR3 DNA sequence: TGTGCCAGCAGTCCAGGACAGACCTATGGCTACACCTTC. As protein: CASSPGQTYGYTF.

The CDR3 sequence: CASSPDPTTGELFF. The CDR3 DNA is TGTGCCAGCAGCCCTGACCCGACTACCGGGGAGCTGTTTTTT. This rearrangement joins TRBV7-9 to TRBJ2-2; D is unresolved. V was clipped by 5 bases and J by 5 bases, with 12 bases between them. Germline loops: CDR1 SEHNR, CDR2 FQNEAQ (reference sequence). The CDR3 length is 14 residues.

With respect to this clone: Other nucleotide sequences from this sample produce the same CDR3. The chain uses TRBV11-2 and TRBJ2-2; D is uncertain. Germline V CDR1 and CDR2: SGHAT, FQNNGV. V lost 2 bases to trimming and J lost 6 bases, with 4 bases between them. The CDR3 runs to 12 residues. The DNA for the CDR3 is TGTGCCAGCAGCTTACTAGCCGGGGAGCTGTTTTTT. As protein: CASSLLAGELFF.

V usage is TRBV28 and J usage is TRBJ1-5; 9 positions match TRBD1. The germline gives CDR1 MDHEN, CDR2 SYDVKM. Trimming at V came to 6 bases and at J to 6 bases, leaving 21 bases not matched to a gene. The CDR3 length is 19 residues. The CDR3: CASSHPTRDRVVWGQPQHF. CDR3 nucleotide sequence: TGTGCCAGCAGCCATCCAACGCGGGACAGGGTCGTTTGGGGTCAGCCCCAGCATTTT. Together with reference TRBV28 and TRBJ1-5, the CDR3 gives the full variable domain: DVKVTQSSRYLVKRTGEKVFLECVQDMDHENMFWYRQDPGLGLRLIYFSYDVKMKEKGDIPEGYSVSREKKERFSLILESASTNQTSMYLCASSHPTRDRVVWGQPQHFGDGTRLSIL.

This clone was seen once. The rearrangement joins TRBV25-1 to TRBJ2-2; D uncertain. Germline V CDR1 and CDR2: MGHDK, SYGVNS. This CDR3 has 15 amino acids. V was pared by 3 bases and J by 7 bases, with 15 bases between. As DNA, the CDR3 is TGTGCCAGCAGTGATTCAAGGGTGCGAGGCGGGGAGCTGTTTTTT. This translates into CASSDSRVRGGELFF.

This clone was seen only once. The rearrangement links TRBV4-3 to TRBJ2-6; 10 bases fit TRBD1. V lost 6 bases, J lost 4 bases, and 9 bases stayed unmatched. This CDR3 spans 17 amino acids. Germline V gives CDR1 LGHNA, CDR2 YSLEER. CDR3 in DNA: TGCGCCAGCAGTCCGGGACAGGGGTTCCCAGGGGCCAACGTCCTGACTTTC. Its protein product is CASSPGQGFPGANVLTF.